This TCR beta chain was sequenced in a study of blood T cell repertoires in COVID-19 (dated by TCRdb to about 2020). Describing the broader study: Collaborator samples came from the United States, Italy and Spain and covered acute and convalescent phases of COVID-19. The prospective study material was composed of cDNA or gDNA derived from T cells, B-cell-depleted T cells, or PBMCs. Deeply sampled blood TCRbeta repertoires from subjects exposed to, actively infected with, or recovered from COVID-19 were included in the dataset. The repertoires were made available in a free public database intended to serve as a resource for research on the immune response to SARS-CoV-2. Samples were obtained from the ongoing ImmuneRACE study (first 160 participants) and from some 1,300 subjects provided by 6 global collaborators. The sample metadata nearly always contained a de-identified subject ID, COVID-19 status, age in years and sex. Where available, HLA class I and class II types were obtained from metadata supplied by the sample provider rather than from assay-based typing. What the authors observed across the whole study: How much clinical and demographic metadata was included differed by source and by participant, and the metadata was provided uncurated.

About this clone: The antigen it binds to is not known. Per-nucleotide qualities are absent, and no much larger clonotype sits a single base away.

In the prospective study, participants were about 18 to 90 years old, resided in about 25 geographic areas of the United States, and were enrolled through a virtual design. Cohort assignment in the prospective study relied on participant-reported clinical history from a screening survey and a study questionnaire. Recovered participants in ImmuneRACE Cohort 3 were defined as having two consecutive negative NP/OP PCR tests, clearance from a healthcare professional, or resolution of symptoms. In the prospective study, mobile phlebotomists collected whole blood, serum and a nasopharyngeal or oropharyngeal swab from each participant. Over an approximately 2-month period, participants in the prospective study had the option of providing additional blood draws and questionnaires. Blood samples from the prospective study were shipped frozen or at room temperature prior to DNA extraction. The junction shows trimming of 6 bases on V and 3 bases on J, plus 20 bases between the germline ends. Counted from cysteine to phenylalanine, this CDR3 has 17 amino acids. Only CDR3 DNA remains: 51 bases, in frame from the first base. The germline V gene yields MDHEN for CDR1 and SYDVKM for CDR2.

TCRbeta CDR3 regions were amplified from genomic DNA using the immunoSEQ Assay, a bias-controlled multiplex PCR. As for the authors' bioinformatics: Nucleated cell counts per sample were estimated from amplification of reference gene primers within the assay. To quantify the absolute abundance of each unique TCRbeta CDR3 rearrangement, sequence reads were collapsed and filtered. For each sample, productive Simpson clonality was calculated as the square root of Simpson's diversity index across productive rearrangements. The table was pulled from immuneACCESS by TCRdb, which kept in-frame rearrangements only. Such tables lose some clones; where checked, under half of the loss comes from unresolved V genes, and the rest has no known cause. The DNA was the basis for D and trimming; V, J and clone size are from that table. The sample table lists more than 200,000 clones, roughly 85% of them with a count of one. The top ten clones comprise 10% to 12% of the sample.

The source of this sequence is a man aged 30 to 45 who had recovered from COVID-19. The V gene is TRBV28 and the J gene is TRBJ1-4; the D segment could be TRBD1, given 6 matching bases. The sequenced sample was PBMCs or T cells enriched from blood (not recorded which). The CDR3 reads as follows: CASSQGSGGRPNEKLFF. The nucleotides read TGTGCCAGCAGCCAAGGGTCGGGGGGGCGACCTAATGAAAAACTGTTTTTT.